This T cell receptor beta chain was recovered during a study of radiotherapy plus CTLA-4 blockade in lung cancer. Across the whole study: Objective response was observed in roughly 20% of patients, and disease control in approximately 30%. Study-wide points: With interferon-beta, early dynamics of blood T cell clones were reported to best predict response. An expansion of tumor-derived TCR clones occurred in blood after radiotherapy plus ipilimumab.

Focal radiation was given together with CTLA-4 blockade (ipilimumab) to patients with chemo-refractory metastatic non-small-cell lung cancer. This CDR3 region has 17 residues. CDR1 and CDR2 from the germline V gene are SGDLS and YYNGEE. V gave up 4 bases and J gave up 5 bases, with 24 bases separating them. Repertoires were generated with immunoSEQ multiplex PCR, while TCRdb's copy carries only in-frame clones and drops some. The data show approximately 78,000 clones, over 65% seen once. This clone was detected only a few times. Antigen: not known. The TCR was taken from a human donor with non-small cell lung cancer who had a complete response to radiotherapy plus ipilimumab. The gene calls are TRBV9 and TRBJ1-2, with D tentatively TRBD1 (5 bases). The sequencing used peripheral blood, collected from a patient treated with radiotherapy plus ipilimumab. CDR3: CASSTQPSGREGYGYTF. DNA of the CDR3: TGTGCCAGCAGCACCCAACCCTCGGGTAGGGAGGGGTATGGCTACACCTTC.